Listed here is a single T cell receptor beta chain. Antigen unknown. This specimen belongs to a study of OX40 agonist ivuxolimab in advanced cancers. As for the study in general: An agonistic anti-OX40 (CD134) antibody, ivuxolimab, was used to treat the patients. Study results and limitations: The CD4+ and CD8+ T cells in the blood had expanded clonally by week 6 at 0.1 to 3.0 mg/kg. Which antigen the expanded peripheral T cells recognized is unknown. On average, CD8+ T cells showed a greater number of expanded clones than CD4+.

The CDR3 has 14 residues. V lost 5 bases to trimming and J lost 5 bases, with 15 bases between them. CDR1 SGHTA and CDR2 FQGNSA come from the germline V gene. Only in-frame clones appear in the TCRdb table, and some are missing; sequencing was by immunoSEQ multiplex PCR. The data contain 80,000 or so clones, 85% to 95% of them singletons. The gene calls are TRBV7-2 and TRBJ2-5, with TRBD1 as a possible D gene (6 bases). The source material was CD4+ or CD8+ T cells sorted from blood, sampled in a trial of the OX40 agonist ivuxolimab. The source of this sequence is an adult with an advanced solid tumor such as melanoma, head and neck, liver or kidney cancer. CDR3 amino acids: CASSPGVYGETQYF. The CDR3 bases are TGTGCCAGCAGCCCAGGGGTTTATGGCGAGACCCAGTACTTC.